These T cell receptor beta chains were read from a single sample in a study of blood T cell repertoires in COVID-19. Profiled with immunoSEQ multiplex PCR; TCRdb holds only in-frame clones, not every one. The sample contains roughly 260,000 clones, roughly 86% of which appear only once. The sample taken for sequencing was peripheral blood. Source of these receptors: a man in his forties who had recovered from COVID-19. The CDR3 runs from the conserved cysteine through the conserved F or W. D genes are given only for firm matches. Clone size is stated in some rows and not others, as once, few, many or a class when expanded.

TRBV24-1,-,TRBJ2-5,TRBD2,TGTGCCACCAGTGCTAGCGGGGGGGAGACCCAGTACTTC,CATSASGGETQYF
TRBV19,few,TRBJ1-1,-,TGTGCCAGTAGCCCCGTGGCGGTGGGTACTGAAGCTTTCTTT,CASSPVAVGTEAFF
TRBV19,-,TRBJ1-5,TRBD1,TGTGCCAGTAGTATGGAGGGGGCCCGCAATCAGCCCCAGCATTTT,CASSMEGARNQPQHF
TRBV19,-,TRBJ2-3,TRBD2,TGTGCCAGTAGGACCCAGCGGGGGGGGACAGATACGCAGTATTTT,CASRTQRGGTDTQYF
TRBV27,-,TRBJ2-1,-,TGTGCCAGTGGCCACTCCTACAATGAGCAGTTCTTC,CASGHSYNEQFF
TRBV7-9,-,TRBJ2-3,-,TGTGCCAGCCGACTAGGAGAGACTGGACAAATAACTAGCACAGATACGCAGTATTTT,CASRLGETGQITSTDTQYF
TRBV6-2/TRBV6-3,-,TRBJ2-7,TRBD2,TGTGCCAGCAGTTTTACAGCGGGGGGTTACGAGCAGTACTTC,CASSFTAGGYEQYF
TRBV5-4,-,TRBJ2-1,TRBD2,TGTGCCAGCAGCTTGGCCGGGAGGGCTAGCGGGGTGAATGAGCAGTTCTTC,CASSLAGRASGVNEQFF
TRBV9,-,TRBJ2-2,-,TGTGCCAGCAGCGTAGCAGGTGTGGGGGAGCTGTTTTTT,CASSVAGVGELFF
TRBV3-1/TRBV3-2,-,TRBJ1-2,TRBD1,TGTGCCAGCAGCCCCGGACAGGCGATCTATGGCTACACCTTC,CASSPGQAIYGYTF
TRBV19,-,TRBJ2-2,TRBD1,TGTGCCAGTAGAGGGACAGGATGGACCGGGGAGCTGTTTTTT,CASRGTGWTGELFF
TRBV30,-,TRBJ1-5,-,TGTGCCTGGAGTGCCTCGCCGGATCAGCCCCAGCATTTT,CAWSASPDQPQHF
TRBV27,many,TRBJ2-3,TRBD1,TGTGCCAGCAGTCGTCCCGGGACAGGGTTTAACACAGATACGCAGTATTTT,CASSRPGTGFNTDTQYF
TRBV27,-,TRBJ2-7,TRBD1,TGTGCCAGCAAACAGGGGGCGGGAGAGCAGTACTTC,CASKQGAGEQYF
TRBV6-1,-,TRBJ2-3,-,TGTGCCAGCAGTGGAGACAGGACAACTTCCACAGATACGCAGTATTTT,CASSGDRTTSTDTQYF
TRBV7-2,-,TRBJ2-5,TRBD2,TGTGCCAGCAGCTTAGGTAGCGGGGGTGTAGAGACCCAGTACTTC,CASSLGSGGVETQYF
TRBV6-5,once,TRBJ2-2,TRBD2,TGTGCCAGCAACTTAGCGGGAGTGACCGGGGAGCTGTTTTTT,CASNLAGVTGELFF
TRBV10-3,-,TRBJ1-5,TRBD1,TGTGCCATCGGTGGGACAGGGGACAATCAGCCCCAGCATTTT,CAIGGTGDNQPQHF
TRBV19,-,TRBJ1-5,-,TGTGCCAGTAGTGGGGCTTACAATCAGCCCCAGCATTTT,CASSGAYNQPQHF
TRBV6-2/TRBV6-3,-,TRBJ2-1,TRBD2,TGTGCCAGCAGTTTAGGACTAGCTTCGGACAATGAGCAGTTCTTC,CASSLGLASDNEQFF
TRBV9,-,TRBJ2-5,TRBD2,TGTGCCAGCAGCGTCCTAGCGGGGGATGACCAAGAGACCCAGTACTTC,CASSVLAGDDQETQYF
TRBV7-2,-,TRBJ1-3,-,TGTGCCAGCAGCACAGGGTCTGGAAACACCATATATTTT,CASSTGSGNTIYF
TRBV3-1/TRBV3-2,-,TRBJ1-2,-,TGTGCCAGCAGCCATAGCGCAGGTCCTGGCTACACCTTC,CASSHSAGPGYTF
TRBV6-5,-,TRBJ2-7,-,TGTGGCGTGGGGCGGAGCTCCTACGAGCAGTACTTC,CGVGRSSYEQYF
TRBV9,-,TRBJ2-3,TRBD2,TGTGCCAGCAGCCCCAGAAGCACGACTAGCGGGGCTAGCACAGATACGCAGTATTTT,CASSPRSTTSGASTDTQYF
TRBV9,once,TRBJ1-1,-,TGTGCCAGCAGCGTCGGCGGATCCACTGAAGCTTTCTTT,CASSVGGSTEAFF
TRBV14,-,TRBJ2-7,-,TGTGCCAGCAGCCAAGATATAGGTCGGGTAGAGCAGTACTTC,CASSQDIGRVEQYF
TRBV5-4,-,TRBJ2-1,-,TGTGCCAGCAGCCCGGCTCGGGTAAGCTCCTACAATGAGCAGTTCTTC,CASSPARVSSYNEQFF
TRBV9,once,TRBJ1-1,TRBD1,TGTGCCAGCAGCCCCACAGGGGGCACTGAAGCTTTCTTT,CASSPTGGTEAFF
TRBV6-6,-,TRBJ1-2,TRBD1,TGTGCCAGCAGTTACGATAGGACAGGGGATAATGGCTACACCTTC,CASSYDRTGDNGYTF
TRBV10-3,-,TRBJ2-3,TRBD2,TGTGCCATCAGTGAGGGGACTAGCGGGAGCACAGATACGCAGTATTTT,CAISEGTSGSTDTQYF
TRBV12-3/TRBV12-4,-,TRBJ2-1,-,TGTGCCAGCCGACTAAGCTCCTACAATGAGCAGTTCTTC,CASRLSSYNEQFF
TRBV5-6,once,TRBJ1-2,TRBD1,TGTGCCAGCAGCTTGAGCAGGGGGCTTGGCTACACCTTC,CASSLSRGLGYTF
TRBV28,once,TRBJ2-5,-,TGTGCCAGCTTCTCCTCGCGGGAGACCCAGTACTTC,CASFSSRETQYF
TRBV5-4,once,TRBJ2-7,-,TGTGCCAGCAGCTTAGGGACACCCGCGGACGAGCAGTACTTC,CASSLGTPADEQYF
TRBV15,-,TRBJ2-3,-,TGTGCCACCAGCAGCGACTGGCGGGACAGAGACACAGATACGCAGTATTTT,CATSSDWRDRDTDTQYF
TRBV19,-,TRBJ1-4,-,TGTGCCAGTAGTTCCACAGTTGTACTTACTAATGAAAAACTGTTTTTT,CASSSTVVLTNEKLFF
TRBV11-3,-,TRBJ2-1,-,TGTGCCAGCAGCTTAGGCGGGCTCTCCTACAATGAGCAGTTCTTC,CASSLGGLSYNEQFF
TRBV18,-,TRBJ1-2,TRBD1,TGTGCCAGCTCTACCCCCGGGACAGGAATTTCGAAAGGCTACACCTTC,CASSTPGTGISKGYTF
TRBV25-1,-,TRBJ2-3,TRBD2,TGTGCCAGCAGTGACCCGGGACTAGCGGGAGATTACACAGATACGCAGTATTTT,CASSDPGLAGDYTDTQYF
TRBV7-9,-,TRBJ1-3,-,TGTGCCAGCAGCTTAGCGGGGTCGGAGGGGAGCTCTGGAAACACCATATATTTT,CASSLAGSEGSSGNTIYF
TRBV4-1,-,TRBJ1-1,-,TGCGCCAGCAGTCAAGGGGAGGTGGGGAGATTTGAAGCTTTCTTT,CASSQGEVGRFEAFF
TRBV5-1,once,TRBJ2-2,TRBD2,TGCGCCAGCAGCACTAGCGGGGGAGTCACCGGGGAGCTGTTTTTT,CASSTSGGVTGELFF
TRBV9,once,TRBJ1-1,TRBD1,TGTGCCAGCAGCGCTTTATTACAGGGGACTGAAGCTTTCTTT,CASSALLQGTEAFF
TRBV7-6,-,TRBJ2-7,TRBD2,TGTGCCAGCAGCTTCGGGACTAGCGGAAAACACTACGAGCAGTACTTC,CASSFGTSGKHYEQYF
TRBV27,once,TRBJ1-4,-,TGTGCCAGCCGAAGAGAGGAAAAACTGTTTTTT,CASRREEKLFF